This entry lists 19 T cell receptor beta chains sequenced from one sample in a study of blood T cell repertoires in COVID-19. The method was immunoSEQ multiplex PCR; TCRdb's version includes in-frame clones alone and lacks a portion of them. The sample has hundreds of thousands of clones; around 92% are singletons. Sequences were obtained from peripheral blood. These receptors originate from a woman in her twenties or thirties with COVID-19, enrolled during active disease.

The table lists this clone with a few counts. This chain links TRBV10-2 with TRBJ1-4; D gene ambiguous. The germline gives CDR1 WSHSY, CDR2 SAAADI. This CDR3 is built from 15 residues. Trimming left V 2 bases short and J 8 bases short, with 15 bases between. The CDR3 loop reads CASSEPTGDKEKLFF. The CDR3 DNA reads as TGCGCCAGCAGTGAGCCCACGGGAGATAAAGAAAAACTGTTTTTT.

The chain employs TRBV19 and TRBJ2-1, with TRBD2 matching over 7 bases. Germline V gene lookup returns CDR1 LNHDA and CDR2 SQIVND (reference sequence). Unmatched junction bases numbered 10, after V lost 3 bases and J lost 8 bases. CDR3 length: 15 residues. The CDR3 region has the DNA TGTGCCAGTAGTATTATCCAGGGAGGACTAGATGAGCAGTTCTTC. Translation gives CASSIIQGGLDEQFF.

In DNA, the CDR3 is TGTGCCAGTAGTATGTCAGGGGGCCCTAAGGAGCAGTACTTC. As protein: CASSMSGGPKEQYF. This chain connects TRBV19 to TRBJ2-7; 8 bases are shared with TRBD1. Trimming cost V 3 bases and J 7 bases; bases outside gene matches: 8. CDR1 LNHDA and CDR2 SQIVND come from the germline V gene (reference sequence). The CDR3 totals 14 residues.

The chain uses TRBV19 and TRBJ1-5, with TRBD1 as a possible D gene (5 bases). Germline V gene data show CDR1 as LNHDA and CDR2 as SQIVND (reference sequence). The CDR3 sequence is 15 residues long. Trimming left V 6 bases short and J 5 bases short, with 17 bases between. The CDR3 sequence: CASRRGGITDQPQHF. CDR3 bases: TGTGCCAGTAGGAGGGGAGGCATTACGGATCAGCCCCAGCATTTT.

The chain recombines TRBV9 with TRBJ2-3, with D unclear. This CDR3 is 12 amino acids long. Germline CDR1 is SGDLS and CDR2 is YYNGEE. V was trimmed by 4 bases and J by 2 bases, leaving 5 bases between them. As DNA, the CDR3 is TGTGCCAGCAGCTCCTACACAGATACGCAGTATTTT. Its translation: CASSSYTDTQYF.

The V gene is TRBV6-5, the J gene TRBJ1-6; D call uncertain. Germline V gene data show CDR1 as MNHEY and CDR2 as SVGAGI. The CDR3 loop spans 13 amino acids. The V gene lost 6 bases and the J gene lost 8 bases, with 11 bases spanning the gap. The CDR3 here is CASSVPDYSPLHF. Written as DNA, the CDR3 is TGTGCCAGCAGCGTCCCGGACTATTCACCCCTCCACTTT.

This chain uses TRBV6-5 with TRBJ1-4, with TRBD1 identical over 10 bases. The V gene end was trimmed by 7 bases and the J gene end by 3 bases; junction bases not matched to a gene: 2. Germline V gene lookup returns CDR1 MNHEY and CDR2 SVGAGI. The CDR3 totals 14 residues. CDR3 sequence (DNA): TGTGCCAGCAAGACAGGGGGCCCTAATGAAAAACTGTTTTTT. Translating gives CASKTGGPNEKLFF.

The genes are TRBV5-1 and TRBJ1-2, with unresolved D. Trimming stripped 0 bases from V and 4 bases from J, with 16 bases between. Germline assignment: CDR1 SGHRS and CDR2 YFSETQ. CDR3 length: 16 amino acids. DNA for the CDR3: TGCGCCAGCAGCTTGGATGGGTCTTGGGGAGGCTATGGCTACACCTTC. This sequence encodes CASSLDGSWGGYGYTF.

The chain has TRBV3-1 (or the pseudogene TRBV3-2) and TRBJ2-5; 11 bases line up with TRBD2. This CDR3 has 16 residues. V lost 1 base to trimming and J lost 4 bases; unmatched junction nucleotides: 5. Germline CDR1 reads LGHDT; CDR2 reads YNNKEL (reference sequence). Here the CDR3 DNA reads TGTGCCAGCAGCCAAGGACTAGCGGGGCTCCGAGAGACCCAGTACTTC. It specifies CASSQGLAGLRETQYF.

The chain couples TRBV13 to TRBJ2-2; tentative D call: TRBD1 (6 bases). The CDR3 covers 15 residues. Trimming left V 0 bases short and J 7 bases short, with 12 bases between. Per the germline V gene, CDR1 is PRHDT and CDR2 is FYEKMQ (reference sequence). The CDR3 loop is CASSLGIGGHGELFF. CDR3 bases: TGTGCCAGCAGCTTAGGCATTGGGGGCCACGGGGAGCTGTTTTTT.

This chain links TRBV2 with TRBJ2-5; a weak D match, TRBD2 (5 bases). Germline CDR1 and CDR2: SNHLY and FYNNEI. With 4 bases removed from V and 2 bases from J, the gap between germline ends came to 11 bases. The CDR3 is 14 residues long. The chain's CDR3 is CASSALTGQETQYF. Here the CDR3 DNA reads TGTGCCAGCAGTGCGTTAACGGGACAAGAGACCCAGTACTTC.

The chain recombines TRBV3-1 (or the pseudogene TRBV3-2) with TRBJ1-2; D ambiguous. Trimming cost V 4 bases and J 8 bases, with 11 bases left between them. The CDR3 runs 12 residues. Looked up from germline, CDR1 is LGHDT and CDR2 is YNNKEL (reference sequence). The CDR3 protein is CASSLEGLGYTF. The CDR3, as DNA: TGTGCCAGCAGCCTCGAGGGATTGGGCTACACCTTC.

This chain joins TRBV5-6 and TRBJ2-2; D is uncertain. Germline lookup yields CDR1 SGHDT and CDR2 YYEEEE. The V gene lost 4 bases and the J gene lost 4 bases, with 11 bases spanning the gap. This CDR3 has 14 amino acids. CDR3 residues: CASSRSQSTGELFF. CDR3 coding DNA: TGTGCCAGCAGCCGCTCACAGTCCACCGGGGAGCTGTTTTTT.

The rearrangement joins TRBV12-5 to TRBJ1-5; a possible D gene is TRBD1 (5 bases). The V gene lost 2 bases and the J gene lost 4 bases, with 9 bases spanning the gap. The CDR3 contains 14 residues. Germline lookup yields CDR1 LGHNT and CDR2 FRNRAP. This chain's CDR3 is CASGLMGGNQPQHF. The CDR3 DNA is TGTGCTAGTGGTTTGATGGGGGGGAATCAGCCCCAGCATTTT.

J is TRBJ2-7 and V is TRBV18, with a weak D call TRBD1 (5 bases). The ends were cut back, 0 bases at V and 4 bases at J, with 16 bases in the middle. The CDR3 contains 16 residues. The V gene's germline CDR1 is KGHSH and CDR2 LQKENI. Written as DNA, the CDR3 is TGTGCCAGCTCACCACCCCCAAGGGGATCTAGGTACGAGCAGTACTTC. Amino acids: CASSPPPRGSRYEQYF.

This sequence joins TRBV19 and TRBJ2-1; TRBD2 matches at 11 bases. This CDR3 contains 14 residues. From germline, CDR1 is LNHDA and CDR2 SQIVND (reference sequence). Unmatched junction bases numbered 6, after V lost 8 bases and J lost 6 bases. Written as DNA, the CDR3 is TGTGCCAGTGATAGCGGGGGGGCCTTCAATGAGCAGTTCTTC. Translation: CASDSGGAFNEQFF.

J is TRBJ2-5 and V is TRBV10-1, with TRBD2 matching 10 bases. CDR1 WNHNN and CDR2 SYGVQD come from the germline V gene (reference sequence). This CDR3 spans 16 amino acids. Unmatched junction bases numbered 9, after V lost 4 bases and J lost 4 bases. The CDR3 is CASSGGTSARGETQYF. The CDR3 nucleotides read TGCGCCAGCAGTGGGGGGACTAGCGCGCGGGGAGAGACCCAGTACTTC.

CDR3 bases: TGTGCCAGCAGCGCCCCGGGACAGGGGGTCTCTGGAAACACCATATATTTT. Its protein product is CASSAPGQGVSGNTIYF. This chain uses TRBV5-4 with TRBJ1-3; 11 bases line up with TRBD1. Germline V gives CDR1 SGHNT, CDR2 YYREEE (reference sequence). The V gene end was trimmed by 4 bases and the J gene end by 0 bases; junction bases not matched to a gene: 6. The CDR3 is 17 residues long.

CDR3 in amino acids: CASSPVGTGDSPLHF. CDR3 DNA: TGTGCCAGCAGCCCCGTCGGGACAGGGGACTCACCCCTCCACTTT. This chain connects TRBV9 to TRBJ1-6; 10 bases agree with TRBD1. The CDR3 consists of 15 residues. CDR1 SGDLS and CDR2 YYNGEE come from the germline V gene. Unmatched junction bases numbered 8, after V lost 4 bases and J lost 10 bases.